This TCR beta chain was sequenced during a study of identical twins (dated by TCRdb to about 2016). As for the study more broadly: TCR alpha and beta repertoires from monozygotic twins, unrelated adults of various ages and cord blood were deep-sequenced to test whether fetal clonotypes persist. Replicate twin experiments were performed at different times using different library preparation protocols to rule out contamination.

Every donor in the study was a healthy Caucasian. The twin cohort consisted of three pairs of female monozygotic twins, all aged 18 to 29 years. Positive isolation kits from Invitrogen were used to isolate the CD4+ and CD8+ T cell populations. The sample holds many counts of this clonotype. There is no known antigen for this receptor. Per-base quality was not reported, and no clone a single base away is much larger than it. The library was prepared using 5' RACE. Sequencing was performed on an Illumina HiSeq 2000. Template switching added a universal primer binding site, and the final cDNA carried a unique molecular identifier that allowed TCR cDNA molecules to be counted accurately. First-strand cDNA for TCR alpha and beta chains was synthesized from specific primers in the conserved constant-segment region. To control for contamination, every cDNA library was double barcoded, receiving both a SMART-Mk sample barcode and Illumina barcodes. TruSeq adapter sequences and Illumina sample barcodes were added in two successive PCR steps. The Illumina HiSeq platform was used with custom primers to sequence TCR alpha and beta cDNA libraries. As for how the authors treated the data: Unique molecular identifiers were extracted from raw reads with MiGEC, and CDR3 positions were determined with MiXCR. For each individual, recombination models were inferred using an EM algorithm with the repgenHMM and IGoR tools. The tcR package in R was used for shared clonotype analysis, with sharing normalized by the product of cloneset sizes. To study raw recombination without the effects of thymic and clonal selection, out-of-frame nonproductive sequences were analyzed. The public reads were reprocessed in TCRdb via fastp at Q25 and MiXCR, keeping in-frame beta chains. Rows with a matching CDR3 protein are joined into one entry that keeps the most common DNA and genes. These V and J calls derive from TCRdb rather than the authors' analysis. This sample has roughly 350,000 distinct CDR3 sequences in its table, and about 12% of those were observed once. The ten largest make up about 7% of the sample.

Between the V and J ends, shortened by 1 base and 2 bases respectively, the junction contains 11 bases. CDR1 is given as DFQATT and CDR2 as SNEGSKA, both from the germline V gene (reference sequence). The CDR3 sequence holds 14 residues, the cysteine and phenylalanine included. Only CDR3 DNA remains: 42 bases, in frame from the first base. What the work shows at the level of the full study, not this receptor alone: Invariant T cells such as MAIT and iNKT could partly confound zero-insertion analyses, although diverse VJ usage argued against such confounding for most clonotypes. Compared with coincidental sharing between unrelated individuals, out-of-frame TCR alpha sequences shared between twins showed an excess of sequences with low generation probability. Because the same donors could not be followed over many years, conclusions were based on cross-sectional statistical analysis. In beta out-of-frame sequences, excess twin sharing was weaker, because having fewer shared sequences lowered the signal-to-noise ratio. Abundant cord blood beta clonotypes had fewer insertions, young adult naive repertoires showed a similar but weaker trend, and memory repertoires showed no such trend. In monozygotic twins, recombination models systematically underestimated out-of-frame TCR alpha sharing, but the models matched the sharing seen between unrelated individuals.

These same data were also listed under a study on yellow fever vaccine responses in identical twins. The second study's authors report: The authors reported that the T cell response to vaccination in identical twins appeared partly convergent and partly personalized. In identical twins, the study followed T cell clones that responded to the vaccine with precision.

The chain links TRBV20-1 with TRBJ2-5; no D gene is confidently identified. The TCR sequence derives from a young woman in good health. Sequenced input: CD8+ T cells sorted from blood. The CDR3 reads as follows: CSARAPDGQETQYF. The DNA reads TGCAGTGCTAGAGCTCCCGACGGGCAAGAGACCCAGTACTTC.